The TCR beta chain described here comes from a study of cytomegalovirus exposure and HLA in healthy donors. Regarding the study as a whole: Researchers had no immune exposure information except CMV serostatus available. Based on reports, TCR beta sequences accurately predicted HLA-A and HLA-B alleles for most subjects. Some V segments, including TRBV6-2 and TRBV6-3, were excluded as indistinguishable.

Healthy bone marrow donors made up the donors. 60 Vbeta and 13 Jbeta primers were used in PCR. The assay was immunoSEQ multiplex PCR, and TCRdb's table has in-frame clones only and misses some. The profile shows 40,000 to 45,000 clones, about 85% of them singletons. As to this clone: Its antigen is not identified.

The CDR3 length is 12 residues. Trimming took 5 bases from V and 5 from J, leaving 9 bases between them. The germline V gene encodes CDR1 MDHEN and CDR2 SYDVKM. The clonotype was recovered from a woman aged 35 to 49 in good health and CMV-seropositive. Sequenced material: PBMCs. V and J are TRBV28 and TRBJ1-1; D remains ambiguous. For the CDR3, the DNA is TGTGCCAGCAGTCCACCGGGAACTGAAGCTTTCTTT. Translating gives CASSPPGTEAFF.